This T cell receptor beta chain was sequenced in a study of beta chain features in type 1 diabetes (dated by TCRdb to the late 2010s). Regarding the complete study: No differences in mean age, gender distribution, total cell number or subset yield were found between patients and healthy donors. The study compared the TCRB repertoires of sorted circulating CD4+ T cell subsets in recently diagnosed type 1 diabetes patients with those in matched healthy donors. Whereas all 28 donors provided naive and central memory subsets, regulatory and stem cell-like memory subsets were isolated from just 8 patients and about eight healthy donors. Across all samples, around 100 million sorted cells were examined, and cell number per subset correlated strongly with RNA yield.

Turning to this clone: Its antigen is unknown. A much more abundant neighbour one base away suggests this may be a read error.

The paper's findings and limits, for the study overall: Naive, central memory and regulatory TCRB repertoires appeared to be more alike among patients than among healthy donors. Type 1 diabetes patients showed a moderate but significant shortening of TCRB CDR3 length in all four CD4+ subsets. HLA sub-analyses involved small numbers of individuals, so any influence of HLA type on TCRB rearrangement remained unresolved. Patients with type 1 diabetes made fewer insertions and deleted more nucleotides at VDJ recombination sites, implying thymic rearrangement abnormalities. Because cDNA was sequenced instead of genomic DNA, highly expressing activated cells could be over-represented, though the groups showed no difference in activation or CD3 levels. PCR might favor shorter templates, but patient and control samples were amplified and corrected together, so any skew would affect both groups equally.

The CDR3 has 14 amino acids, counting the end cysteine and phenylalanine. The retained sequence is limited to the CDR3, 42 bases, with the frame set at the first base. The germline V gene yields ENHRY for CDR1 and SYGVKD for CDR2. From each donor, a single peripheral blood sample of about 110 mL on average was drawn into heparinised tubes. A BD FACSAria II was used to sort naive, central memory, regulatory and stem cell-like memory CD4+ T cells with a panel that included CD45RO, CCR7, CD25, CD127, CD95 and CD27. All sorted populations exceeded 95% purity. PBMCs were separated immediately by Lymphoprep density gradient centrifugation and were stained directly, without being cultured. To minimize batch effects, samples were stained and sorted in pairs, one healthy donor with one patient per experiment. The High Capacity cDNA Reverse Transcription Kit was used to reverse transcribe all of the isolated RNA, meaning that expressed TCRB transcripts were what got sequenced. Deep immunoSEQ sequencing was performed on naive, central memory and regulatory T cell samples, with an average of about 3.6 million total reads per sample. Sorted cells were lysed in RLT buffer and RNA was extracted with DNase-treated RNeasy Micro or Mini kits, depending on cell number. To prevent cross-contamination, every cell subset was processed on its own, while patient and healthy donor samples were processed together. The immunoSEQ multiplex PCR was used to amplify TCRB sequences from cDNA, yielding 87-bp fragments that span the CDR3 region. Sequencing of the amplicons was done on the Illumina HiSeq platform. In the original analysis: PCR bias was computationally corrected using synthetic template baselines, reads within Hamming distance 2 were collapsed, and singletons that could not be merged were discarded. Reads were aligned against IMGT so that V, D and J genes, CDR3 length and insertions or deletions at six rearrangement sites could be assigned. Clonotype counts were normalized to sorted cell number within each subset before computing true diversity and Gini coefficients with the tcR R package. Repertoire sharing was quantified using the overlap coefficient calculated on TCRB nucleotide sequences. In TCRdb, the immuneACCESS table is reduced to in-frame sequences with V and J assigned. These tables do not hold every clone; where another copy was compared, an unresolved V gene accounts for under half, and the others remain unexplained. Clonal size and the V and J genes are those of that table, whereas D and trimming came from the DNA. The sample table holds 95,000 to 150,000 clones, of which around 15% were seen once. The leading ten clones occupy over 2% of the sample.

The material sequenced was central memory CD4+ T cells from blood. Recombination joined TRBV10-3 with TRBJ2-2; the D gene remains uncertain. This TCR was sampled from a man aged 25-45 years with type 1 diabetes. At the DNA level, the sequence is TGTTCCATCAGTGAGTCGTCGCGTTCCGGGGAGCTGTTTTTT. Its translation reads: CSISESSRSGELFF.